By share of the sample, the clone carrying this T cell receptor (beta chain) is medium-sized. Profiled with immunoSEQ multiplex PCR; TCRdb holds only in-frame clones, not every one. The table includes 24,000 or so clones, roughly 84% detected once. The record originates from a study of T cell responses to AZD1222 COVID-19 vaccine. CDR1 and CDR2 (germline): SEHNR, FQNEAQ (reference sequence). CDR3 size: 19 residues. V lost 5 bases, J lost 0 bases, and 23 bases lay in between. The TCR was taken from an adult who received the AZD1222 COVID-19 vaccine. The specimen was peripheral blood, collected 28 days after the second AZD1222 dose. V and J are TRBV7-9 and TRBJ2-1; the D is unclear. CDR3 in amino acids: CASSQPKSPGRASYNEQFF. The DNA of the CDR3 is TGTGCCAGCAGCCAACCAAAAAGTCCCGGGCGAGCCTCCTACAATGAGCAGTTCTTC. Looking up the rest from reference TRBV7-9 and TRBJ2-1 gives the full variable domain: DTGVSQNPRHKITKRGQNVTFRCDPISEHNRLYWYRQTLGQGPEFLTYFQNEAQLEKSRLLSDRFSAERPKGSFSTLEIQRTEQGDSAMYLCASSQPKSPGRASYNEQFFGPGTRLTVL.